The next 26 T cell receptor beta chains were all read from a single sample in a study of technical replicates of blood from a few donors. Repertoires were generated with immunoSEQ multiplex PCR, while TCRdb's copy carries only in-frame clones and drops some. The sample carries 76,000 or so clones, 91% recorded once. The source material was T cells isolated from PBMCs. All receptors derive from a human donor in good health.

The chain joins TRBV6-1 to TRBJ1-5; 8 nucleotides line up with TRBD1. Unmatched junction bases numbered 13, after V lost 3 bases and J lost 3 bases. This CDR3 has 18 residues. The germline V gene has CDR1 MNHNS and CDR2 SASEGT. CDR3 residues: CASSDSITGGLINQPQHF. The CDR3 DNA reads TGTGCCAGCAGTGACAGTATAACAGGGGGTTTGATCAATCAGCCCCAGCATTTT.

The chain employs TRBV11-2 and TRBJ1-2; D may be TRBD1 (6 bases). V was trimmed by 5 bases and J by 8 bases, leaving 9 bases between them. CDR1 and CDR2 from the germline V gene are SGHAT and FQNNGV. The CDR3 contains 11 residues. The CDR3 spells CASSLRGGYTF. DNA of the CDR3: TGTGCCAGCAGCCTAAGGGGGGGCTACACCTTC. The full variable domain, rest sourced from reference TRBV11-2 and TRBJ1-2, is EAGVAQSPRYKIIEKRQSVAFWCNPISGHATLYWYQQILGQGPKLLIQFQNNGVVDDSQLPKDRFSAERLKGVDSTLKIQPAKLEDSAVYLCASSLRGGYTFGSGTRLTVV.

The sample holds one count of this clone. V gene TRBV28 combines with J gene TRBJ1-2; TRBD1 is a possible D gene (5 bases). Germline loops: CDR1 MDHEN, CDR2 SYDVKM. V was trimmed by 3 bases and J by 3 bases, leaving 11 bases between them. The CDR3 sequence is 14 residues long. The chain's CDR3 is CASSLAQGYYGYTF. As DNA, the CDR3 is TGTGCCAGCAGTTTGGCCCAGGGTTACTATGGCTACACCTTC.

V and J are TRBV7-9 and TRBJ2-7, with D tentatively TRBD2 (5 bases). This CDR3 has 14 residues. The germline gives CDR1 SEHNR, CDR2 FQNEAQ (reference sequence). V was shortened by 2 bases and J by 2 bases, with 10 bases between the two germline ends. The CDR3 bases are TGTGCCAGCAGCTTAACGGACTCAGCCTACGAGCAGTACTTC. It translates to CASSLTDSAYEQYF.

The genes are TRBV18 and TRBJ2-7; possible D gene TRBD1, 6 bases. This CDR3 comprises 15 residues. Germline V gene data show CDR1 as KGHSH and CDR2 as LQKENI. V was cut by 1 base and J by 3 bases, with 13 bases left in between. CDR3 bases: TGTGCCAGCTCACCACTTCGGGAAGGGGGCTACGAGCAGTACTTC. Residues: CASSPLREGGYEQYF.

Only one count was recorded for this clone. V is TRBV7-8 and J is TRBJ2-7; the match to TRBD2 covers 8 bases. J was trimmed by 3 bases and V by 4 bases; bases with no gene match: 11. This CDR3 spans 16 amino acids. Germline CDR1 reads SGHVS; CDR2 reads FQNEAQ. CDR3 nucleotides: TGTGCCAGCAGCTGGAGCCCGGGACTAGGGTTCTACGAGCAGTACTTC. It is translated as CASSWSPGLGFYEQYF.

The chain is built from TRBV30 and TRBJ1-2; 9 nucleotides align to TRBD1. Trimming removed 5 bases from V and 4 bases from J; junction bases left unmatched: 11. Germline-derived CDR1 and CDR2 are GTSNPN and SVGIG (reference sequence). The CDR3 length is 15 residues. The CDR3: CAWGQGRTYPYGYTF. Here the CDR3 DNA reads TGTGCCTGGGGACAGGGGAGGACTTACCCCTATGGCTACACCTTC.

The V and J genes are TRBV30 and TRBJ1-1; 9 bases agree with TRBD1. J gave up 5 bases and V 4 bases, and 8 bases lay outside the gene matches. The germline gives CDR1 GTSNPN, CDR2 SVGIG (reference sequence). The CDR3 has 14 amino acids. In DNA, the CDR3 is TGTGCCTGGACGGGACAGGGATGGGGGACTGAAGCTTTCTTT. Residues: CAWTGQGWGTEAFF.

J is TRBJ2-7 and V is TRBV4-1; 9 positions agree with TRBD2. Germline values: CDR1 MGHRA, CDR2 YSYEKL. CDR3 length: 12 amino acids. The V and J ends lost 2 bases and 11 bases, in that order; junction bases with no gene match: 4. The CDR3 spells CASSQLGLAKYF. In nucleotides, the CDR3 is TGCGCCAGCAGCCAATTAGGACTAGCGAAGTACTTC.

The J gene is TRBJ1-2, the V gene TRBV7-2; D call uncertain. CDR3 length: 14 amino acids. Germline CDR1 SGHTA, CDR2 FQGNSA. Trimming removed 1 base from V and 6 bases from J, with 12 bases in between. CDR3 amino acids: CASSLEIPFDGYTF. The CDR3 DNA reads TGTGCCAGCAGCTTAGAAATTCCTTTTGATGGCTACACCTTC. Full variable domain (rest looked up from reference TRBV7-2 and TRBJ1-2): GAGVSQSPSNKVTEKGKDVELRCDPISGHTALYWYRQSLGQGLEFLIYFQGNSAPDKSGLPSDRFSAERTGGSVSTLTIQRTQQEDSAVYLCASSLEIPFDGYTFGSGTRLTVV.

The genes are TRBV6-1 and TRBJ1-2; D not certain. Trimming took off 2 bases at V and 8 bases at J, with 6 bases between the two ends. This CDR3 is built from 11 residues. Germline assignment: CDR1 MNHNS and CDR2 SASEGT. The CDR3 DNA reads as TGTGCCAGCAGTGAAATCTTCGGCTACACCTTC. Translated, it gives CASSEIFGYTF.

J is TRBJ1-2 and V is TRBV2; D is ambiguous. Trimming took off 7 bases at V and 4 bases at J, with 10 bases between the two ends. This CDR3 spans 12 amino acids. Per the germline V gene, CDR1 is SNHLY and CDR2 is FYNNEI. CDR3 coding DNA: TGTGCCAGCAAACCGGTCACCTATGGCTACACCTTC. Its protein is CASKPVTYGYTF.

This rearrangement joins TRBV29-1 to TRBJ2-7; perhaps TRBD1 as D (6 bases). V was trimmed by 4 bases and J by 1 base, leaving 14 bases between them. The CDR3 sequence is 14 residues long. Germline lookup yields CDR1 SQVTM and CDR2 ANQGSEA. As DNA, the CDR3 is TGCAGCGTTGCCACACTAGGGGGATCCTACGAGCAGTACTTC. The encoded protein is CSVATLGGSYEQYF.

The genes are TRBV19 and TRBJ1-5; 8 bases align to TRBD1. The junction had 6 bases not matched to a gene; V was cut back by 2 bases and J by 9 bases. Germline CDR1 LNHDA, CDR2 SQIVND (reference sequence). The CDR3 contains 14 residues. CDR3 protein: CASSIRTGTGPQHF. The CDR3 coding sequence is TGTGCCAGTAGTATACGGACCGGGACAGGGCCCCAGCATTTT.

The DNA of the CDR3 is TGTGCCTGGAGCGACAACGCACTGGGACTAGCGGGGGGAGAGACCCAGTACTTC. As protein: CAWSDNALGLAGGETQYF. The chain recombines TRBV30 with TRBJ2-5; 15 positions match TRBD2. This CDR3 is 18 amino acids long. Looked up from germline, CDR1 is GTSNPN and CDR2 is SVGIG (reference sequence). V dropped 3 bases and J dropped 4; count of bases not matched to a gene: 12.

This clone was seen just once. The chain is built from TRBV11-2 and TRBJ2-5; the D gene is possibly TRBD1 (5 bases). The CDR3 loop spans 17 amino acids. Germline V lookup: CDR1 SGHAT, CDR2 FQNNGV. With 1 base removed from V and 1 base from J, the gap between germline ends came to 16 bases. The CDR3 sequence is CASSLARGQGTQETQYF. CDR3 nucleotides: TGTGCCAGCAGCTTAGCCCGCGGTCAGGGAACCCAAGAGACCCAGTACTTC.

This clone was picked up one time. The DNA of the CDR3 is TGTGCCACCAGCAGAGATCGCGGGCAAGAGACCCAGTACTTC. Encoded protein: CATSRDRGQETQYF. The gene calls are TRBV15 and TRBJ2-5; D might be TRBD2 (5 bases). The CDR3 is 14 residues long. V gave up 0 bases and J gave up 2 bases, with 7 bases separating them. CDR1 is LNHNV and CDR2 is YYDKDF in the germline V gene (reference sequence).

The rearrangement links TRBV7-3 to TRBJ2-7; D ambiguous. The CDR3 totals 18 residues. With 3 bases removed from V and 6 bases from J, the gap between germline ends came to 27 bases. Germline V gene lookup returns CDR1 SGHTA and CDR2 FQGTGA. CDR3 residues: CASSLTPVVGEWVGEQYF. CDR3 nucleotide sequence: TGTGCCAGCAGCTTGACCCCCGTTGTGGGCGAATGGGTTGGCGAGCAGTACTTC.

CDR3 region: CASSGLKRGNYGYTF. In DNA, the CDR3 is TGTGCCAGCAGTGGACTCAAGCGGGGTAACTATGGCTACACCTTC. The chain joins TRBV6-6 to TRBJ1-2; no clear D. Germline CDR1 reads MNHNY; CDR2 reads SVGAGI (reference sequence). With 5 bases removed from V and 1 base from J, the gap between germline ends came to 14 bases. This CDR3 contains 15 residues.

V is TRBV29-1 and J is TRBJ1-1, with a possible D match to TRBD1 (6 bases). Deletions cut 6 bases from V and 2 bases from J, with 10 bases between. The CDR3 spans 12 residues. CDR1 is SQVTM and CDR2 is ANQGSEA in the germline V gene. The CDR3: CSVGTPNTEAFF. DNA for the CDR3: TGCAGCGTCGGGACACCTAACACTGAAGCTTTCTTT.

The rearrangement links TRBV5-4 to TRBJ2-7; TRBD1 might be the D (5 bases). The length of the CDR3 is 14 residues. In germline, CDR1 is SGHNT, CDR2 YYREEE (reference sequence). Trimming took 3 bases from V and 3 from J, leaving 13 bases between them. CDR3 nucleotide sequence: TGTGCCAGCAGCTCTCAGGGCGTAAGCTACGAGCAGTACTTC. This translates into CASSSQGVSYEQYF.

The chain employs TRBV28 and TRBJ1-5, with D tentatively TRBD1 (5 bases). The germline gives CDR1 MDHEN, CDR2 SYDVKM. Trimming stripped 6 bases from V and 0 bases from J, with 12 bases between. This CDR3 contains 15 residues. CDR3 sequence reads: CASSPTGISNQPQHF. Here the CDR3 DNA reads TGTGCCAGCAGCCCCACAGGTATTAGCAATCAGCCCCAGCATTTT.

In nucleotides, the CDR3 is TGTGCCAGCAGCCAGCATCTACAGGGAACCTCCTACAATGAGCAGTTCTTC. Protein: CASSQHLQGTSYNEQFF. This rearrangement joins TRBV2 to TRBJ2-1, with D maybe TRBD1 (6 bases). The length of the CDR3 is 17 residues. Deletions cut 6 bases from V and 0 bases from J, with 18 bases between. Germline V lookup: CDR1 SNHLY, CDR2 FYNNEI. Full variable domain (remainder filled in from reference TRBV2 and TRBJ2-1): EPEVTQTPSHQVTQMGQEVILRCVPISNHLYFYWYRQILGQKVEFLVSFYNNEISEKSEIFDDQFSVERPDGSNFTLKIRSTKLEDSAMYFCASSQHLQGTSYNEQFFGPGTRLTVL.

This chain connects TRBV7-9 to TRBJ1-3, with TRBD1 as a possible D gene (6 bases). Trimming took 4 bases from V and 8 from J, leaving 18 bases between them. The germline CDR1 and CDR2 sequences are SEHNR and FQNEAQ (reference sequence). CDR3 length: 15 residues. The CDR3: CASSSARGVRDTIYF. Written as DNA, the CDR3 is TGTGCCAGCAGCTCGGCCAGGGGTGTCCGTGACACCATATATTTT.

In its sample, this clone was seen once. The rearrangement links TRBV7-9 to TRBJ1-2; TRBD1 might be the D (6 bases). The CDR3 is 14 residues long. Trimming took off 3 bases at V and 4 bases at J, with 12 bases between the two ends. Looked up from germline, CDR1 is SEHNR and CDR2 is FQNEAQ (reference sequence). CDR3 DNA sequence: TGTGCCAGCAGCTTTCGGGGGGCTCTCTATGGCTACACCTTC. Protein sequence: CASSFRGALYGYTF.

The chain links TRBV25-1 to TRBJ2-1; maybe TRBD1 (5 bases). The CDR3 length is 15 residues. CDR1 is MGHDK and CDR2 is SYGVNS in the germline V gene. The V end lost 2 bases, the J end lost 1 base, and 9 bases lay between the germline ends. In DNA form, the CDR3 reads TGTGCCAGCAGTGAAGGGGCCGTATCCTACAATGAGCAGTTCTTC. It translates to CASSEGAVSYNEQFF.